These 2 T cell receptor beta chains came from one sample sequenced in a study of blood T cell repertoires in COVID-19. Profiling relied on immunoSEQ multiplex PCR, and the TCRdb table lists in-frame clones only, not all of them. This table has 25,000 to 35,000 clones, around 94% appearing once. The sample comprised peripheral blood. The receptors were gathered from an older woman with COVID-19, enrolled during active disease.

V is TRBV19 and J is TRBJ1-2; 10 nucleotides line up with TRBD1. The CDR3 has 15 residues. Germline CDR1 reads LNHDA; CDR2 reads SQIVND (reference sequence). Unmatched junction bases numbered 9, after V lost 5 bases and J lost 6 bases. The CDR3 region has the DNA TGTGCCAGTAGTGCCCGGGACAGGGGAGTTAATGGCTACACCTTC. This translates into CASSARDRGVNGYTF.

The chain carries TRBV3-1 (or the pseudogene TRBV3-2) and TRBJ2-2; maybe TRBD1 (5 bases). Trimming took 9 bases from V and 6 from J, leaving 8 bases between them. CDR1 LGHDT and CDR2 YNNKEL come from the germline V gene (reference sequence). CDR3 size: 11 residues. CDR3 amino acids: CASGAAGELFF. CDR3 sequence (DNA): TGTGCCAGTGGGGCGGCCGGGGAGCTGTTTTTT.